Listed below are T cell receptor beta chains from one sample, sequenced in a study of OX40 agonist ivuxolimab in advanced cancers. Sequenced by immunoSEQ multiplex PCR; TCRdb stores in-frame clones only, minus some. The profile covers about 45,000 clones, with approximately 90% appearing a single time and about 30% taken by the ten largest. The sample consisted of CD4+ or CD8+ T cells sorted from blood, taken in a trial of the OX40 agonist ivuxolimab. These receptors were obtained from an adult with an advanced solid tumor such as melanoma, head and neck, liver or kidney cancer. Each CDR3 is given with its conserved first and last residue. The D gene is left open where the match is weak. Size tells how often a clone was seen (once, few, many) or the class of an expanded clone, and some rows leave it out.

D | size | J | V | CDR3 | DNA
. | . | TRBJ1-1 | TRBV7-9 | CASSLVGFPEAFF | TGTGCCAGCAGCTTAGTGGGGTTCCCTGAAGCTTTCTTT
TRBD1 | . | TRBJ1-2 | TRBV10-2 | CASSESGTGGGTYGYTF | TGCGCCAGCAGTGAGTCGGGGACAGGCGGCGGGACTTATGGCTACACCTTC
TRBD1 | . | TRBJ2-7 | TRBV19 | CASSTGTGVYEQYF | TGTGCTAGTTCAACCGGGACAGGGGTCTACGAGCAGTACTTC
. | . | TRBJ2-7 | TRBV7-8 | CASSPGRTTYEQYF | TGTGCCAGCAGCCCCGGCAGGACCACCTACGAGCAGTACTTC
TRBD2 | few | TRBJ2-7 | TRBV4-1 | CASSQELAGVYEQYF | TGCGCCAGCAGCCAAGAACTAGCGGGAGTTTACGAGCAGTACTTC
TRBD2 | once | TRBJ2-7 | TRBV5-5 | CASSPLAGYYEQYF | TGTGCCAGCAGCCCACTAGCGGGATATTACGAGCAGTACTTC
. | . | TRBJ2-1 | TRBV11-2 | CASEGGPVEQFF | TGTGCCAGCGAGGGGGGCCCAGTTGAGCAGTTCTTC
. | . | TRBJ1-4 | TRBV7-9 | CASSLAGQTGEKLFF | TGTGCCAGCAGCTTAGCGGGTCAAACCGGGGAAAAACTGTTTTTT
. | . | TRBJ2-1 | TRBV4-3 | CASSQYSQDSNNEQFF | TGCGCCAGCAGCCAGTATTCCCAGGACAGCAACAATGAGCAGTTCTTC
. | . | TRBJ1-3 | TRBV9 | CASSLLGGGSGNTIYF | TGTGCCAGCAGCCTTCTTGGGGGCGGCTCTGGAAACACCATATATTTT
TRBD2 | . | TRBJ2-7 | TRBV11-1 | CASSPSGLAEYPYEQYF | TGTGCCAGCAGCCCCTCCGGACTAGCGGAATACCCCTACGAGCAGTACTTC
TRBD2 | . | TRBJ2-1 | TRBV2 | CASRRTSGRNEQFF | TGTGCCAGCAGGAGGACTAGCGGACGGAATGAGCAGTTCTTC
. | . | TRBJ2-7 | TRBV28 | CASSYRGAETSQYF | TGTGCCAGCAGTTACCGTGGGGCGGAGACTTCGCAGTACTTC
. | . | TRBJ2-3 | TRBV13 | CASSFQGGVGTDTQYF | TGTGCCAGCAGCTTCCAAGGCGGCGTTGGCACAGATACGCAGTATTTT
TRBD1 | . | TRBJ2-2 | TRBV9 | CASSVGGQGLGELFF | TGTGCCAGCAGCGTAGGGGGACAGGGCCTCGGGGAGCTGTTTTTT
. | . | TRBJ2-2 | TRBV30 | CAWTEVAYPTGELFF | TGTGCCTGGACCGAAGTAGCGTACCCCACCGGGGAGCTGTTTTTT
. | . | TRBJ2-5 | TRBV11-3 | CASSHTPSGGETQYF | TGTGCCAGCAGCCATACCCCCTCCGGAGGCGAGACCCAGTACTTC
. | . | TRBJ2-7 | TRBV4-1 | CASSQAQGSYEQYF | TGCGCCAGCAGCCAAGCACAGGGATCCTACGAGCAGTACTTC
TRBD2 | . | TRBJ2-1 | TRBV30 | CAWSTSGSSNEQFF | TGTGCCTGGAGCACTAGCGGGTCATCGAATGAGCAGTTCTTC
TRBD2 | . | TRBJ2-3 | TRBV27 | CASSPGTIKTDTQYF | TGTGCCAGCAGTCCAGGGACTATTAAGACAGATACGCAGTATTTT
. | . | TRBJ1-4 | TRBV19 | CASSVQTGDEKLFF | TGTGCCAGTAGTGTCCAAACAGGTGATGAAAAACTGTTTTTT
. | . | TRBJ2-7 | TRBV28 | CASSFGRDTSSYEQYF | TGTGCCAGCAGTTTTGGGAGGGACACCAGCTCCTACGAGCAGTACTTC
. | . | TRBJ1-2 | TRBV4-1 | CASSQRQGNYGYTF | TGCGCCAGCAGCCAAAGGCAGGGAAACTATGGCTACACCTTC
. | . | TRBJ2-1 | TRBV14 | CASSQDWGSSSYNEQFF | TGTGCCAGCAGCCAAGATTGGGGGAGCAGCTCCTACAATGAGCAGTTCTTC
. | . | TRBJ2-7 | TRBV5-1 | CASSWRGGEDEQYF | TGCGCCAGCAGCTGGAGAGGGGGAGAGGACGAGCAGTACTTC
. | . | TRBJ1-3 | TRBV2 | CASSEWVVYGEGNTIYF | TGTGCCAGCAGTGAATGGGTCGTCTACGGGGAGGGAAACACCATATATTTT
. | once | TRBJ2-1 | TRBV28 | CASSSVLSWEAEVNEQFF | TGTGCCAGCAGTTCCGTTTTATCGTGGGAGGCGGAGGTGAATGAGCAGTTCTTC
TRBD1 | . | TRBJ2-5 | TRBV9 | CASSATTGGGWETQYF | TGTGCCAGCAGCGCAACGACAGGGGGCGGTTGGGAGACCCAGTACTTC
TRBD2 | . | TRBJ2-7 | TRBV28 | CASSSNGLAGGGDEQYF | TGTGCCAGCAGTTCCAACGGACTAGCGGGAGGTGGCGACGAGCAGTACTTC
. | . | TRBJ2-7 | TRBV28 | CASTDSYYEQYF | TGTGCCAGCACGGACAGCTACTACGAGCAGTACTTC
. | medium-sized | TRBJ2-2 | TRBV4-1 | CASTPSPSSRELFF | TGCGCCAGCACCCCAAGCCCTTCGTCAAGGGAGCTGTTTTTT
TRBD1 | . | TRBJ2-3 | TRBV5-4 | CASSLSNAGGDTQYF | TGTGCCAGCAGCTTGTCAAATGCAGGGGGAGATACGCAGTATTTT
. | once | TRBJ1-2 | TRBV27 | CASSLVGGHGDGYTF | TGTGCCAGCAGTTTAGTGGGGGGCCATGGGGATGGCTACACCTTC
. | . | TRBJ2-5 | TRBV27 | CASSLYLGGSQETQYF | TGTGCCAGCAGTTTATATTTAGGGGGATCGCAAGAGACCCAGTACTTC
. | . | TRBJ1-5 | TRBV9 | CASSAQGRPTGNQPQHF | TGTGCCAGCAGCGCACAGGGTCGTCCAACGGGCAATCAGCCCCAGCATTTT
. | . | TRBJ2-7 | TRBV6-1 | CASRQGTSGSYEQYF | TGTGCCAGCAGACAGGGGACCAGCGGGAGTTACGAGCAGTACTTC
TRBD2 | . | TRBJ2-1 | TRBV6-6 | CASSHRLAGPNNEQFF | TGTGCCAGCAGCCATCGACTAGCGGGACCCAACAATGAGCAGTTCTTC
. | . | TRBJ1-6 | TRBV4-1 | CASSQETDSPLHF | TGCGCCAGCAGCCAAGAAACTGATTCACCCCTCCACTTT
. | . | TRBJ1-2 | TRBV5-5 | CASSQPWANYGYTF | TGTGCCAGCAGCCAACCTTGGGCCAACTATGGCTACACCTTC
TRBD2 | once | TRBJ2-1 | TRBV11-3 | CASSPSRGRDNEQFF | TGTGCCAGCAGCCCGTCGCGCGGGAGAGATAATGAGCAGTTCTTC
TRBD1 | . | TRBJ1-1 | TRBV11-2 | CASSRGQGAVIGAFF | TGTGCCAGCAGTCGCGGACAGGGGGCCGTCATAGGAGCTTTCTTT
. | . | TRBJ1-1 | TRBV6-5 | CASSYSSVNTEAFF | TGTGCCAGCAGTTACTCCTCAGTGAACACTGAAGCTTTCTTT
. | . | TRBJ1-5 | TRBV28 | CASTAGLGGNQPQHF | TGTGCCAGCACGGCGGGTCTTGGTGGCAATCAGCCCCAGCATTTT
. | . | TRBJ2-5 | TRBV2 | CASSPGTQETQYF | TGTGCCAGCAGTCCCGGGACCCAAGAGACCCAGTACTTC
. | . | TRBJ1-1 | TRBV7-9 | CASSLAGNTEAFF | TGTGCCAGCAGCTTAGCGGGGAACACTGAAGCTTTCTTT
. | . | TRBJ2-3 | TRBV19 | CASSTPEASSMDTQYF | TGTGCCAGTAGTACACCCGAGGCCTCATCCATGGATACGCAGTATTTT
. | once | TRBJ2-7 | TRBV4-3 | CASSQDRGSYEQYF | TGCGCCAGCAGCCAAGATCGGGGCTCCTACGAGCAGTACTTC
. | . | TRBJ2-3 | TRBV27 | CASSFRMGSWTDTQYF | TGTGCCAGCAGTTTTCGTATGGGGAGTTGGACAGATACGCAGTATTTT
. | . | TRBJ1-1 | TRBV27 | CASSLGGLNTEAFF | TGTGCCAGCAGTTTAGGCGGTTTGAACACTGAAGCTTTCTTT
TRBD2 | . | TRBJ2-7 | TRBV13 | CASSRTSGSYEQYF | TGTGCCAGCAGTCGGACTAGCGGGAGTTACGAGCAGTACTTC
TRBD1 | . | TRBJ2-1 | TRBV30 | CAWSAGGRSYNEQFF | TGTGCCTGGAGTGCAGGGGGCAGGTCCTACAATGAGCAGTTCTTC
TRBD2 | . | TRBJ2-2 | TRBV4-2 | CASSQATSGGGELFF | TGTGCCAGCAGCCAGGCCACTAGCGGGGGCGGGGAGCTGTTTTTT
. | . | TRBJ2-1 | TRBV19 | CASSMGVEQFF | TGTGCCAGTAGTATGGGAGTGGAGCAGTTCTTC